The 6 T cell receptor beta chains below come from one sample, sequenced in a study of blood T cells in healthy people across ages. Next came a second PCR, run for about 6 to 12 cycles, which used a sample-barcoded 5' primer along with a J-beta primer mix. TCRdb re-called the 5' RACE reads with MiXCR, one entry per CDR3 protein. The repertoire consists of 780,000 or so distinct CDR3 sequences, with 56% occurring once and the leading ten covering roughly 24%. The sequenced sample was blood. These receptors were obtained from a middle-aged man in good health.

The V gene is TRBV2, the J gene TRBJ2-4; weak D call: TRBD1 (5 bases). Matching the DNA end better, TRBJ2-7 makes the J call doubtful. The CDR3 has 12 residues. Germline CDR1 is SNHLY and CDR2 is FYNNEI. The CDR3 spells CASSGGQYEQYF. Here the CDR3 DNA reads TGTGCCAGCAGTGGGGGCCAGTACGAGCAGTACTTC.

The rearrangement uses TRBV18 and TRBJ2-7; 10 bases agree with TRBD2. J was trimmed by 0 bases and V by 2 bases; bases with no gene match: 4. The germline V gene encodes CDR1 KGHSH and CDR2 LQKENI. This CDR3 is 16 amino acids long. The CDR3 loop reads CASSPRTSGYSYEQYF. In DNA form, the CDR3 reads TGTGCCAGCTCACCAAGGACTAGCGGATACTCCTACGAGCAGTACTTC.

This rearrangement joins TRBV10-2 to TRBJ2-3; TRBD2 aligns across 7 bases. J gave up 4 bases and V 4 bases, and 5 bases lay outside the gene matches. CDR1 WSHSY and CDR2 SAAADI come from the germline V gene. CDR3 length equals 14 residues. The CDR3 nucleotides read TGCGCCAGCAGTGGGGCGGGAGTGGCAGATACGCAGTATTTT. It codes for CASSGAGVADTQYF.

There are a few counts of this clonotype. The gene calls are TRBV27 and TRBJ2-5; D is perhaps TRBD1 (6 bases). V lost 5 bases, J lost 5 bases, and 15 bases lay in between. Germline CDR1 and CDR2: MNHEY and SMNVEV (reference sequence). The CDR3 runs 14 residues. CDR3 nucleotide sequence: TGTGCCAGCAGTCTACAGGGAACTCGGGAGACCCAGTACTTC. This translates into CASSLQGTRETQYF.

This rearrangement joins TRBV6-5 to TRBJ2-7; D is undetermined. This CDR3 comprises 13 residues. The V and J ends lost 6 bases and 7 bases respectively, with 16 bases between them. Germline lookup yields CDR1 MNHEY and CDR2 SVGAGI. The CDR3 nucleotides are TGTGCCAGCAGGGCAGGTGGGGAATTGGAGCAGTACTTC. This translates into CASRAGGELEQYF.

The J gene is TRBJ2-7, the V gene TRBV2; possible D gene TRBD1, 5 bases. This CDR3 has 15 amino acids. V gave up 6 bases and J gave up 4 bases, with 19 bases separating them. CDR1 is SNHLY, CDR2 FYNNEI, per germline. The CDR3 nucleotides are TGTGCCAGCAGAGCCCGTCAGGGCCCCTTGTACGAGCAGTACTTC. Translating it yields CASRARQGPLYEQYF.